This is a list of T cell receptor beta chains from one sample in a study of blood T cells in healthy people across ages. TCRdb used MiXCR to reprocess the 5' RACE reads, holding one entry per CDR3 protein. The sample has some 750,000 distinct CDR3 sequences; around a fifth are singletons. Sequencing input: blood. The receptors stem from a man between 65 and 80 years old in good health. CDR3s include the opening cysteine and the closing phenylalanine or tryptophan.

CDR3aa: CASSPGGPTDTQYF
v_gene: TRBV11-2
j_gene: TRBJ2-3

CDR3aa: CASSPPHGGGLPILAKNIQYF
v_gene: TRBV3-1
j_gene: TRBJ2-4

CDR3aa: CSARDVTSAHKTQYF
v_gene: TRBV20-1
j_gene: TRBJ2-5

CDR3aa: CASTWTGETQYF
v_gene: TRBV12-3/TRBV12-4
j_gene: TRBJ2-5

CDR3aa: CAWGENTEAFF
v_gene: TRBV30
j_gene: TRBJ1-1

CDR3aa: CASSLMGQEASEQYF
v_gene: TRBV5-1
j_gene: TRBJ2-7

CDR3aa: CASSQFRDSLAKNIQYF
v_gene: TRBV3-1
j_gene: TRBJ2-4

CDR3aa: CASNVQRLTDTQYF
v_gene: TRBV2
j_gene: TRBJ2-3

CDR3aa: CASRRDRNYEQYF
v_gene: TRBV2
j_gene: -

CDR3aa: CATSDPLTDTQYF
v_gene: TRBV24-1
j_gene: TRBJ2-3

CDR3aa: CASSVNTQYLTDTQYF
v_gene: TRBV19
j_gene: TRBJ2-3

CDR3aa: CASSHGQGNEQFF
v_gene: TRBV27
j_gene: TRBJ2-1

CDR3aa: CASSLPDRRTEAFF
v_gene: TRBV5-1
j_gene: TRBJ1-1

CDR3aa: CASSYSSGQGATNEKLFF
v_gene: TRBV6-5
j_gene: TRBJ1-4

CDR3aa: CSVHPWGGVFYGYTF
v_gene: TRBV29-1
j_gene: TRBJ1-2

CDR3aa: CATSEAYMRNTQYF
v_gene: TRBV24-1
j_gene: TRBJ2-3

CDR3aa: CASSYGENSPLHF
v_gene: TRBV6-5
j_gene: TRBJ1-6

CDR3aa: CASSVAPSGGGETQYF
v_gene: TRBV9
j_gene: TRBJ2-5

CDR3aa: CASSYSREGHGYTF
v_gene: TRBV6-6
j_gene: TRBJ1-2

CDR3aa: CASTWGQENTEAFF
v_gene: TRBV12-3/TRBV12-4
j_gene: TRBJ1-1

CDR3aa: CASSLNDPYEQYF
v_gene: TRBV12-3/TRBV12-4
j_gene: -

CDR3aa: CASSWTGGGDTQYF
v_gene: TRBV12-3/TRBV12-4
j_gene: TRBJ2-5

CDR3aa: CASSLGPSGAGELFF
v_gene: TRBV13
j_gene: TRBJ2-2

CDR3aa: CASSGNRVETQYF
v_gene: TRBV7-6
j_gene: TRBJ2-5

CDR3aa: CASSSITGLGDTQYF
v_gene: TRBV7-9
j_gene: TRBJ2-3

CDR3aa: CASSPAGYEQFF
v_gene: TRBV9
j_gene: TRBJ2-1

CDR3aa: CASSLFFTTDEAFF
v_gene: TRBV11-2
j_gene: TRBJ1-1

CDR3aa: CSARQGPNQPQHF
v_gene: TRBV20-1
j_gene: TRBJ1-5

CDR3aa: CASSLDQETQYF
v_gene: TRBV5-1
j_gene: TRBJ2-5

CDR3aa: CASSLEANTEAFF
v_gene: TRBV7-2
j_gene: TRBJ1-1

CDR3aa: CASSPLGGTYEQYF
v_gene: TRBV5-1
j_gene: TRBJ2-7

CDR3aa: CASRDAVSGANVLTF
v_gene: TRBV5-1
j_gene: TRBJ2-6

CDR3aa: CASRSGLAVTGELFF
v_gene: TRBV5-1
j_gene: TRBJ2-2

CDR3aa: CSVDLDAAFF
v_gene: TRBV29-1
j_gene: TRBJ1-1

CDR3aa: CSVEGAGVAQYF
v_gene: TRBV29-1
j_gene: TRBJ2-5

CDR3aa: CASRHRTAPIQYF
v_gene: TRBV3-1
j_gene: TRBJ2-4

CDR3aa: CASTVTGLAGVLEQFF
v_gene: TRBV7-2
j_gene: TRBJ2-1